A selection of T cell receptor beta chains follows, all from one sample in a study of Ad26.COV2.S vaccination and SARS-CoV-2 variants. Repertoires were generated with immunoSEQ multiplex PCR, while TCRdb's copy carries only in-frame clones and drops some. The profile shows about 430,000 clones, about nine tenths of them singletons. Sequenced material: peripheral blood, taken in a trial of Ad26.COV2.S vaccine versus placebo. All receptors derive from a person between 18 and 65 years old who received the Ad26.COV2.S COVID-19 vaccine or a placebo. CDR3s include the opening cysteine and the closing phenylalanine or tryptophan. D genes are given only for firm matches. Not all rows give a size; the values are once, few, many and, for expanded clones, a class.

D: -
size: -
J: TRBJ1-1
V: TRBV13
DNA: TGTGCCAGCAGCCGGCCAGGAGCCGGTACTGAAGCTTTCTTT
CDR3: CASSRPGAGTEAFF

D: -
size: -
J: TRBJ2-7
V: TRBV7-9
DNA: TGTGCCAGCAGTCTTGGACGCTACGAGCAGTACTTC
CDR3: CASSLGRYEQYF

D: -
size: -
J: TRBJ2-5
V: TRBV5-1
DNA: TGCGCCAGCAGCTTGAAAGGTGGGACCCAGTACTTC
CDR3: CASSLKGGTQYF

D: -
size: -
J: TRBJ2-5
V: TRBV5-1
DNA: TGCGCCAGCAGCCTGGCCGCGCTGGCAGGTGAGACCCAGTACTTC
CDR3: CASSLAALAGETQYF

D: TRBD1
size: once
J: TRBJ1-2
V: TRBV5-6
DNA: TGTGCCAGCAGCTTGTGGGGACAGGGAGCCTATGGCTACACCTTC
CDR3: CASSLWGQGAYGYTF

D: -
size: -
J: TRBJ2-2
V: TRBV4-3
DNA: TGCGCCAGCAGCCACATCCTAGCCACCCCCGGGGAGCTGTTTTTT
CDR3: CASSHILATPGELFF

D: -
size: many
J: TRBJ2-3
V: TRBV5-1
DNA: TGCGCCAGCAGCTCGTCGGCAGGTACAGATACGCAGTATTTT
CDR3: CASSSSAGTDTQYF

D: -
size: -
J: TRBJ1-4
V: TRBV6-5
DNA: TGTGCCAGCAGACCCACGGCGGAAGGAAAACTGTTTTTT
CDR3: CASRPTAEGKLFF

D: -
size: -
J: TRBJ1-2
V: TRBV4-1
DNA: TGCGCCAGCAGCCAAGAGAGAGGGCAGGGACGAGGCTACACCTTC
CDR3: CASSQERGQGRGYTF

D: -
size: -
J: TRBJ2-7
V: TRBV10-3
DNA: TGTGCCGCCGACATCTCGGGAGATAGGAACGAGCAGTACTTC
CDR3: CAADISGDRNEQYF

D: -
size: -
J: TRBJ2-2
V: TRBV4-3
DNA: TGCGCCAGCAGCCAAGAAGATAGTGGGGCCGGGGAGCTGTTTTTT
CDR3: CASSQEDSGAGELFF

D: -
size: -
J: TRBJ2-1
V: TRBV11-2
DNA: TGTGCCAGCAGCCATATACGGAACGATGAGCAGTTCTTC
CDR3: CASSHIRNDEQFF

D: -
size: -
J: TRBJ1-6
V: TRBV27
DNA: TGTGCCAGCAGTTTAAGGGATCCCAGCGGTTGGTCACCCCTCCACTTT
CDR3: CASSLRDPSGWSPLHF

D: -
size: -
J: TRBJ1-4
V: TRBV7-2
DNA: TGTGCCAGCAGCTTACAGAGTAATGAAAAACTGTTTTTT
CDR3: CASSLQSNEKLFF

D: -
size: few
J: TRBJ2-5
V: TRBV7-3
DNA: TGTGCCAGCAGCCCCACCCTTGGGGAGACCCAGTACTTC
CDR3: CASSPTLGETQYF

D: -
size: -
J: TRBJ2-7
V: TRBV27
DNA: TGTGCCAGCAGCTTAGTTGAAGGCTCCTACGAGCAGTACTTC
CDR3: CASSLVEGSYEQYF

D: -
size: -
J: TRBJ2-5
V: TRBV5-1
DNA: TGCGCCAGCAGCTTCGGGGAGAGGGAGACCCAGTACTTC
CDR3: CASSFGERETQYF

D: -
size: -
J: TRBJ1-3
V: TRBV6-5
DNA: TGTGCCAGCAAGCCGGGAGGTGGAAACACCATATATTTT
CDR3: CASKPGGGNTIYF

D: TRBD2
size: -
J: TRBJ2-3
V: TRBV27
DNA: TGTGCCAGCAGTTCACCACTACTAGCGGGGGAAGATACGCAGTATTTT
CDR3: CASSSPLLAGEDTQYF

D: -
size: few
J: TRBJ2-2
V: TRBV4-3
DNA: TGCGCCAGCAGCCAAGTCACCGGGGAGCTGTTTTTT
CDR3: CASSQVTGELFF

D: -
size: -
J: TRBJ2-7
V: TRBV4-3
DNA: TGCGCCAGCAGCCAAGGTGACGAGGTAACCTACGAGCAGTACTTC
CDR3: CASSQGDEVTYEQYF

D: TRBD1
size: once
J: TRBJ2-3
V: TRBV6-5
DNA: TGTGCCAGCAGGTTACAGGGGAGTAGGACAGATACGCAGTATTTT
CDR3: CASRLQGSRTDTQYF

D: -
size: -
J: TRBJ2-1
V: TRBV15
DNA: TGTGCCACCAGCAGAGATCGCTGGAATGAGCAGTTCTTC
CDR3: CATSRDRWNEQFF

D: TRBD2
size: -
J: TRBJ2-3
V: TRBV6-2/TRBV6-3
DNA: TGTGCCAGCAGTTACCGCACTAGCGGGAGGGCCGGTAACACAGATACGCAGTATTTT
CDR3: CASSYRTSGRAGNTDTQYF

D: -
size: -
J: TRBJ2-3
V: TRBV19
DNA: TGTGCCAGTAAAGGAGACAGGTTCAGAAGCACAGATACGCAGTATTTT
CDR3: CASKGDRFRSTDTQYF

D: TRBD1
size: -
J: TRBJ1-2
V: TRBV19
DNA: TGTGCCAGTAGCGGACAGGGGGAGAACTATGGCTACACCTTC
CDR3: CASSGQGENYGYTF

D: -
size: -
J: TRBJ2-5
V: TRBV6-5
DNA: TGTGCCAGCAGTTACCTCTTTGGCGGCCAAGAGACCCAGTACTTC
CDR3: CASSYLFGGQETQYF

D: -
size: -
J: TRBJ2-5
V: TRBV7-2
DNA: TGTGCCAGCAGCTTAGACCCCTACGAGGAGACCCAGTACTTC
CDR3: CASSLDPYEETQYF

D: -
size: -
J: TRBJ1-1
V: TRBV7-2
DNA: TGTGCCAGCAGCTTAGCGGACAGAAGACCCACTGAAGCTTTCTTT
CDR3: CASSLADRRPTEAFF

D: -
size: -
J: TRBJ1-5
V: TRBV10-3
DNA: TGTGCCATCAGTGCCAATGAGGGCAATCAGCCCCAGCATTTT
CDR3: CAISANEGNQPQHF

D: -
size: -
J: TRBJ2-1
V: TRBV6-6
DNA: TGTGCCAGCAGTCCCCTCAGCCTAGGACGGAGGGGCTCCTACAATGAGCAGTTCTTC
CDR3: CASSPLSLGRRGSYNEQFF

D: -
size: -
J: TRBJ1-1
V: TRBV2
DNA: TGTGCCAGTATCGACAGTGATCCTGAAGCTTTCTTT
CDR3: CASIDSDPEAFF

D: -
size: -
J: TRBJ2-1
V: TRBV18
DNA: TGTGCCAGCTCACCAGTGGCAGCGCACTCCTACAATGAGCAGTTCTTC
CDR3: CASSPVAAHSYNEQFF

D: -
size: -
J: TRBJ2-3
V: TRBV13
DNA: TGTGCCAGCAGCGCACGGGGAGTCGGGGTTAGCACAGATACGCAGTATTTT
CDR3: CASSARGVGVSTDTQYF

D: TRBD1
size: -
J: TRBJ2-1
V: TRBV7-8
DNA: TGTGCCAGCAGCTTACTCGGGACAGGGGGCTACAATGAGCAGTTCTTC
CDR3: CASSLLGTGGYNEQFF

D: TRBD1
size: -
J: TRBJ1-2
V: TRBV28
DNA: TGTGCCAGCAGCCGACAGGGGGCGAGTGGCTACACCTTC
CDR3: CASSRQGASGYTF

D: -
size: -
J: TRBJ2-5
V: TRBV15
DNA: TGTGCCACCAGCAGAGATCCGGCAGGCCAAGAGACCCAGTACTTC
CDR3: CATSRDPAGQETQYF

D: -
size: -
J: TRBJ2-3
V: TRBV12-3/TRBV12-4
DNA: TGTGCCAGCGGGTTCACAGATACGCAGTATTTT
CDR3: CASGFTDTQYF

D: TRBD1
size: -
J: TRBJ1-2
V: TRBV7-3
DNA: TGTGCCAGCAGCCCCCATTCAGGGGGCGGTAACTATGGCTACACCTTC
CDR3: CASSPHSGGGNYGYTF

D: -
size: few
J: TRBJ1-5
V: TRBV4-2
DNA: TGTGCCAGCAGCCAAGATAGGACGGCGGGCAATCAGCCCCAGCATTTT
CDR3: CASSQDRTAGNQPQHF

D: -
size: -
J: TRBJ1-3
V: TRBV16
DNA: TGTGCCACCAAACGGAGCTCTGGAAACACCATATATTTT
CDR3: CATKRSSGNTIYF

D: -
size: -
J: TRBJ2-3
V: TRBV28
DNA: TGTGCCAGCATAAGGAGCGGAGACCTCACAGATACGCAGTATTTT
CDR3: CASIRSGDLTDTQYF

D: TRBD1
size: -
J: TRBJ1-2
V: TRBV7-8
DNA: TGTGCCAGCAGCTCGGACAGGTTATTATATGGCTACACCTTC
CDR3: CASSSDRLLYGYTF

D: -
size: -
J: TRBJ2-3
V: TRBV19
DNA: TGTGCCAGTAGTAAAGCGGAGGCTAGCACAGATACGCAGTATTTT
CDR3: CASSKAEASTDTQYF

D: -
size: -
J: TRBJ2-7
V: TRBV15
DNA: TGTGCCACCGGGACGGTTGCCTACGAGCAGTACTTC
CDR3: CATGTVAYEQYF

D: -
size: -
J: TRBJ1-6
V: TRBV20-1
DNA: TGCAGTGCTAGTCTCTCGAGAAATTCACCCCTCCACTTT
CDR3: CSASLSRNSPLHF

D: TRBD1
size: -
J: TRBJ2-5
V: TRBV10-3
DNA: TGTGCCATCAGTGAGACGGGACAGGGGGCCTCAGAGACCCAGTACTTC
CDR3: CAISETGQGASETQYF

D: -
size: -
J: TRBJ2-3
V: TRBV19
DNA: TGTGCCAGTAGTGAGGCTTGGGATACGCAGTATTTT
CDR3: CASSEAWDTQYF

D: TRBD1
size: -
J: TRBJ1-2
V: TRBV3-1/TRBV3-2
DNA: TGTGCCAGCAGCCAGTTAGGGGGCGATGGCTACACCTTC
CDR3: CASSQLGGDGYTF

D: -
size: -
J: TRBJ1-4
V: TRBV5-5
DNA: TGTGCCAGCAGCCTTGCAACTAATGAAAAACTGTTTTTT
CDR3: CASSLATNEKLFF

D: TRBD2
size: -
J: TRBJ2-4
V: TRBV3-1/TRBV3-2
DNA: TGTGCCAGCAGCCAAGAGGCCTGGGGGGGCATTCAGTACTTC
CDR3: CASSQEAWGGIQYF

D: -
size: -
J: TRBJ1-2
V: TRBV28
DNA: TGTGCCAGCAGTTTGTTCGGGGGGCAGGGCTATGGCTACACCTTC
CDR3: CASSLFGGQGYGYTF

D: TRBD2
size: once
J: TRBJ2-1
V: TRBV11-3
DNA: TGTGCCAGCAGCTCCCGGGGGGGGACCTACAATGAGCAGTTCTTC
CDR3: CASSSRGGTYNEQFF

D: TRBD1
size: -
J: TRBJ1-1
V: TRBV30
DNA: TGTGCCTGCGGGACAGGGATGGGCAACACTGAAGCTTTCTTT
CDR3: CACGTGMGNTEAFF

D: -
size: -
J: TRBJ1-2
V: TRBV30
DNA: TGTGCCTGGAGTGTCTCCACCTCATATGGCTACACCTTC
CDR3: CAWSVSTSYGYTF